The T cell receptor beta chain described here comes from a study of OX40 agonist ivuxolimab in advanced cancers. Background on the study: Dose-escalation patients' cancers were hepatocellular carcinoma, melanoma, renal cell or head and neck cancer. A male proportion of under 90% was recorded, with mean age around 60 years and range 23 to 79. Prior therapy, whether anti-PD-1, anti-PD-L1 or anti-CTLA-4, was allowed, and more than 35% had some.

Data came from immunoSEQ multiplex PCR; TCRdb stores just in-frame clones and leaves some out. The sample lists roughly 48,000 clones, 83% occurring once. The TCR comes from an adult with an advanced solid tumor such as melanoma, head and neck, liver or kidney cancer. The starting material was CD4+ or CD8+ T cells sorted from blood, obtained in a trial of the OX40 agonist ivuxolimab.

CDR3: CASSTPRQGARSEYGYTF. As DNA, the CDR3 is TGTGCCAGTAGTACCCCAAGGCAGGGGGCGCGTTCGGAATATGGCTACACCTTC. The V call is TRBV19, the J call TRBJ1-2; 8 bases are shared with TRBD1. This CDR3 contains 18 residues. After removal of 4 bases from V and 5 bases from J, the junction contained 18 bases not matched to a gene. CDR1 is LNHDA and CDR2 is SQIVND in the germline V gene (reference sequence). Drawing the rest from reference TRBV19 and TRBJ1-2, the complete variable domain is DGGITQSPKYLFRKEGQNVTLSCEQNLNHDAMYWYRQDPGQGLRLIYYSQIVNDFQKGDIAEGYSVSREKKESFPLTVTSAQKNPTAFYLCASSTPRQGARSEYGYTFGSGTRLTVV.